The 3 T cell receptor beta chains below come from one sample, sequenced in a study of blood T cells in healthy people across ages. PCR was performed a second time for roughly 7 to 11 cycles using a sample-barcoded 5' primer and a J-beta primer mix. TCRdb independently ran MiXCR on the 5' RACE reads; one entry per CDR3 protein. The table has some 940,000 distinct CDR3 sequences, approximately 32% seen once. The same sample was also studied in work on T cells of mothers and their children.

Sequenced input: blood. The receptor set was obtained from a woman between 40 and 55 years old in good health.

This clonotype has a count of ten or more. The chain combines TRBV7-9 with TRBJ2-7, with 10 bases matching TRBD1. The CDR3 spans 16 residues. Germline CDR1 and CDR2: SEHNR and FQNEAQ (reference sequence). V shed 5 bases and J 5 bases; nucleotides not matched to a gene: 12. CDR3: CASSAILSGTGDEQYF. Here the CDR3 DNA reads TGTGCCAGCAGCGCTATACTTTCCGGGACAGGGGACGAGCAGTACTTC.

The rearrangement links TRBV2 to TRBJ2-4; no firm D call. CDR1 is SNHLY and CDR2 is FYNNEI in the germline V gene. This CDR3 spans 16 amino acids. Trimming removed 2 bases from V and 0 bases from J, with 11 bases in between. The CDR3 DNA sequence: TGTGCCAGCAGTGAATCCCCTGCAGTAGCCAAAAACATTCAGTACTTC. The encoded protein is CASSESPAVAKNIQYF.

To note about this clonotype: A much larger clonotype is one base distant, so this may be a read error. This chain uses TRBV27 with TRBJ1-2, with TRBD1 as a possible D gene (6 bases). The CDR3 runs to 15 residues. Germline-derived CDR1 and CDR2 are MNHEY and SMNVEV (reference sequence). CDR3 sequence reads: CVSSYTVGADYGYTF. The CDR3 DNA follows: TGTGTCAGCAGTTATACGGTGGGGGCGGACTATGGCTACACCTTC.